Listed here is a single TCR beta chain. Up to about 2 ug genomic DNA was used for TCRB CDR3 amplification. Data came from immunoSEQ multiplex PCR; TCRdb stores just in-frame clones and leaves some out. Of 72,000 or so clones in the sample, roughly 91% are singletons; the top ten hold approximately 2.2%. This sample is drawn from a study of glioma-infiltrating T cells after dendritic cell vaccination. This sample's time point: after dendritic cell vaccination, including at tumor progression/relapse. Per germline, CDR1 SGHVS and CDR2 FQNEAQ. Between the trimmed V and J ends, which lost 6 bases and 1 base, there was a span of 7 bases. The CDR3 extends over 13 amino acids.

The receptor comes from a human donor with glioblastoma. The V call is TRBV7-8, the J call TRBJ1-5; D not resolved. Material: blood, obtained after dendritic cell vaccination. In DNA form, the CDR3 reads TGTGCCAGCAGGGGGAGGAGCAATCAGCCCCAGCATTTT. It yields the protein CASRGRSNQPQHF.